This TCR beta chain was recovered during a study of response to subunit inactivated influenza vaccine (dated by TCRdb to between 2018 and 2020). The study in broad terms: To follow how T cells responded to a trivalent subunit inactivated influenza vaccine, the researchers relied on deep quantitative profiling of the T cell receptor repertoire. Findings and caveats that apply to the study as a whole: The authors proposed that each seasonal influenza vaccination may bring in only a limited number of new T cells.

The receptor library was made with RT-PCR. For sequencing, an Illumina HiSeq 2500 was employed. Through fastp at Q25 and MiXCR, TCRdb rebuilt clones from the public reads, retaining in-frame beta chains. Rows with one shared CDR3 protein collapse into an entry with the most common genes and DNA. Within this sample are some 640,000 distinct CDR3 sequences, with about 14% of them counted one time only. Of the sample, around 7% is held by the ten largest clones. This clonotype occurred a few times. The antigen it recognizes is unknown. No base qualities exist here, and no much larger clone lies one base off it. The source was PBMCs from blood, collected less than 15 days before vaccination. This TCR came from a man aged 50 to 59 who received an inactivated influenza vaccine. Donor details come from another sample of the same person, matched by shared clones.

The CDR3 region: CAWSRQNTQYF. The DNA reads as follows: TGTGCCTGGAGCCGTCAAAATACGCAGTATTTT. Recombination joined TRBV30 with TRBJ2-3; confidence is insufficient to name the D gene. Sequences GTSNPN (CDR1) and SVGIG (CDR2) are obtained from the germline V gene (reference sequence). V loses 3 bases, J loses 7 bases, and the germline ends lie 8 bases apart. The CDR3, from cysteine to phenylalanine, totals 11 residues. Left in the record is the CDR3 DNA by itself, 33 bases read in frame from the first base.